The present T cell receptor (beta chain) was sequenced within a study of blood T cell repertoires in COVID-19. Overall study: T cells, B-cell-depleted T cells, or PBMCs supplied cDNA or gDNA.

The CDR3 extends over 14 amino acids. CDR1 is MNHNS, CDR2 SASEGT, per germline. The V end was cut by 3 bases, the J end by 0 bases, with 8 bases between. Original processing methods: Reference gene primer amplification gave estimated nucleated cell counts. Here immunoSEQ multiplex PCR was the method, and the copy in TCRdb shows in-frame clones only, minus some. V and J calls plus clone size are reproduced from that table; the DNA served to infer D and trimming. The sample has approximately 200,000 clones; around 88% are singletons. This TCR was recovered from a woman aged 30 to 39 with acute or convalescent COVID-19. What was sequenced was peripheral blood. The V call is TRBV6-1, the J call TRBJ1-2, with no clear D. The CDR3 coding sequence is TGTGCCAGCAGTGAGGCCTTTACTAACTATGGCTACACCTTC. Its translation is CASSEAFTNYGYTF.